The TCR beta chain under discussion was sequenced for a study of blood T cells in healthy people across ages. For the second PCR, which ran for roughly 7 to 11 cycles, a sample-barcoded 5' primer and a J-beta primer mix were used. TCRdb analysed the 5' RACE reads with MiXCR anew, one entry per CDR3 protein. This sample has over 300,000 distinct CDR3 sequences, with approximately 52% found just once. The V gene's germline CDR1 is MDHEN and CDR2 SYDVKM. The V gene lost 2 bases and the J gene lost 5 bases, with 10 bases spanning the gap. The CDR3 runs 14 residues. J is TRBJ2-4 and V is TRBV28; D is unclear. Sample: blood. The receptor comes from a man aged 55 to 70 in good health. The DNA for the CDR3 is TGTGCCAGCAGTTTAAGTGGGTCCCAAAACATTCAGTACTTC. Its protein is CASSLSGSQNIQYF.